The present TCR beta chain was sequenced within a study of OX40 agonist ivuxolimab in advanced cancers. The data were produced by immunoSEQ multiplex PCR, yet TCRdb's version contains in-frame clones alone and is incomplete. The table includes tens of thousands of clones, 86% detected once. As for this clone: Antigen: not known.

Germline trimming cut 6 bases from V and 7 bases from J; bases unmatched to any gene: 9. This CDR3 spans 14 amino acids. The germline gives CDR1 GTSNPN, CDR2 SVGIG (reference sequence). Regarding the study as a whole: Both CD4+ and CD8+ T cell populations in blood had undergone clonal expansion by week 6 at 0.1 to 3.0 mg/kg.

The sequences come from CD4+ or CD8+ T cells sorted from blood, collected in a trial of the OX40 agonist ivuxolimab. The chain is built from TRBV30 and TRBJ1-6; TRBD1 aligns across 7 bases. The origin of this receptor is an adult with an advanced solid tumor such as melanoma, head and neck, liver or kidney cancer. In DNA, the CDR3 is TGTGCCTGTGAGGGAGACAGGGTAAATTCACCCCTCCACTTT. It is translated as CACEGDRVNSPLHF.